This T cell receptor beta chain is drawn from a study of OX40 agonist ivuxolimab in advanced cancers. Describing the broader study: Ivuxolimab, which targeted the costimulatory receptor OX40 (CD134), was an agonistic, fully human IgG2 monoclonal antibody. Intravenous ivuxolimab was administered to patients every 2 weeks at six dose levels: 0.01, 0.1, 0.3, 1.5, 3 and 10 mg/kg. Of the approximately 54 dose-escalation patients, hepatocellular carcinoma was present in about 20, melanoma in approximately 15, renal cell carcinoma in 9 and head and neck cancer in 9. In the dose-escalation cohort, roughly 80% of patients were male, and the mean age was approximately 60 years, with a range of about 23 to 90. Prior anti-PD-1, anti-PD-L1 or anti-CTLA-4 therapy was permitted, and 30% to 50% of dose-escalation patients had received checkpoint inhibitors. Partial responses occurred in three dose-escalation patients: two with cutaneous melanoma and one with hepatocellular carcinoma. Peripheral TCRbeta sequencing aimed to test whether ivuxolimab altered TCR sequence diversity and caused clonal T-cell expansion. The paper covers the monotherapy dose-escalation part of the phase I ivuxolimab trial, which included N of about 50 patients.

The study at large found these results: At doses from 0.1 to 3.0 mg/kg, clonal expansion was seen in both CD4+ and CD8+ blood T cells between baseline and week 6. After ivuxolimab, more expanded clones were found on average in CD8+ T cells than in CD4+ T cells. Low levels of normalized T-cell clonal expansion were also seen in some nonresponding patients. In partial responders in the 0.1-3.0 mg/kg groups, normalized peripheral clonal expansion was found to be among the lowest, especially among CD8+ T cells. The antigen specificity of the clonally expanded peripheral T cells was not determined.

Patients with a history of autoimmune disease or receiving systemic immunosuppression were excluded from the trial. Peripheral blood for TCR sequencing was drawn from every dose cohort at baseline, at cycle 4 day 1 and at cycle 7 day 1. Samples came from an open-label, multicenter, first-in-human phase I dose-escalation trial of ivuxolimab. Adults with locally advanced or metastatic melanoma, renal cell carcinoma, hepatocellular carcinoma or head and neck squamous cell carcinoma were enrolled in the trial. Before TCR sequencing, CD4+ T cells and CD8+ T cells were sorted from peripheral blood as separate populations. Genomic DNA was isolated from the sorted cells so that the TCRbeta CDR3 region could be sequenced. The immunoSEQ Assay was used for sequencing of TCRbeta CDR3 regions. TCRdb stores this immuneACCESS table with in-frame sequences only. Part of the clones is absent; in the studies checked, under half of the shortfall reflects unresolved V genes, and no reason is known for the rest. The table for this sample lists about 78,000 clones; 92% of them were counted only once. Clones ranked in the top ten supply roughly 2.8% of the sample.

For this clone: Its antigen is currently not known. The sample holds no much larger clone one base away, and base qualities are not on file.

The CDR3 goes from the cysteine to the phenylalanine over 13 residues. The read is trimmed to its CDR3 DNA, 39 bases read in frame from base 1. Trimmed from V: 8 bases; trimmed from J: 4 bases; junction bases lacking a gene match: 7. CDR1 LNHDA and CDR2 SQIVND are derived from the germline V gene (reference sequence). The clonotype originates from an adult with an advanced solid tumor such as melanoma, head and neck, liver or kidney cancer. The sequencing used CD4+ or CD8+ T cells sorted from blood, collected in a trial of the OX40 agonist ivuxolimab. Here the chain combines TRBV19 and TRBJ1-2, and 7 junctional nucleotides match TRBD1. The bases are TGTGCCAGTTCCCCAGGGGGAAGCTATGGCTACACCTTC. Translated, it gives CASSPGGSYGYTF.